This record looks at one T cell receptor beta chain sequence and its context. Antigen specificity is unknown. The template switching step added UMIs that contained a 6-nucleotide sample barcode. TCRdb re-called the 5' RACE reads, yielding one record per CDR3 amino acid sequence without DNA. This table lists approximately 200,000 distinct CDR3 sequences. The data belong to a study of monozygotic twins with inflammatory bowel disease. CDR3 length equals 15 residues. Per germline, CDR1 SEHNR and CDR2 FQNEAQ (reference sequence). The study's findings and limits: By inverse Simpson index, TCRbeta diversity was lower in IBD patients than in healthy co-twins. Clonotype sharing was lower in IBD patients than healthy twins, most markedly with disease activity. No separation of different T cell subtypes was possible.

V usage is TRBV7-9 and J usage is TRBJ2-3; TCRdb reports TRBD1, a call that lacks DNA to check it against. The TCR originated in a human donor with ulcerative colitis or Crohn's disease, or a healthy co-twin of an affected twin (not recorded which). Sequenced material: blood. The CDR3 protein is CASSPGTAPTDTQYF. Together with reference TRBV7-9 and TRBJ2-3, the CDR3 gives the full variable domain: DTGVSQNPRHKITKRGQNVTFRCDPISEHNRLYWYRQTLGQGPEFLTYFQNEAQLEKSRLLSDRFSAERPKGSFSTLEIQRTEQGDSAMYLCASSPGTAPTDTQYFGPGTRLTVL.